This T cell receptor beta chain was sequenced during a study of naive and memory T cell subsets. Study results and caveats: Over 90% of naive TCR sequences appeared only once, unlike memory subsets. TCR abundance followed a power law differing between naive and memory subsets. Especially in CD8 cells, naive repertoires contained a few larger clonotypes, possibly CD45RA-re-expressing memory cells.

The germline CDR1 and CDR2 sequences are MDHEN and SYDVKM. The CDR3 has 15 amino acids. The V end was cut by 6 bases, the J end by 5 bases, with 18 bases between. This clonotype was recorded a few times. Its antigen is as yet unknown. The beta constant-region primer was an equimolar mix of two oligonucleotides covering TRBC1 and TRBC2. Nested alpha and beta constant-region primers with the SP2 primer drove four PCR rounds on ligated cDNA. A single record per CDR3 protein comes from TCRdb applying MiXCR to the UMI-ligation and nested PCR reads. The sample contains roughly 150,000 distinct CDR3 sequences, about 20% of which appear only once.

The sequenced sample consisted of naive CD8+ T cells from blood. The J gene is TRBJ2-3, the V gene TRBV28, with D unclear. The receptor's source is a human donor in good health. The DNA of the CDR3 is TGTGCCAGCAGAGGGTCCCTTTATGAGGAAGATACGCAGTATTTT. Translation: CASRGSLYEEDTQYF.